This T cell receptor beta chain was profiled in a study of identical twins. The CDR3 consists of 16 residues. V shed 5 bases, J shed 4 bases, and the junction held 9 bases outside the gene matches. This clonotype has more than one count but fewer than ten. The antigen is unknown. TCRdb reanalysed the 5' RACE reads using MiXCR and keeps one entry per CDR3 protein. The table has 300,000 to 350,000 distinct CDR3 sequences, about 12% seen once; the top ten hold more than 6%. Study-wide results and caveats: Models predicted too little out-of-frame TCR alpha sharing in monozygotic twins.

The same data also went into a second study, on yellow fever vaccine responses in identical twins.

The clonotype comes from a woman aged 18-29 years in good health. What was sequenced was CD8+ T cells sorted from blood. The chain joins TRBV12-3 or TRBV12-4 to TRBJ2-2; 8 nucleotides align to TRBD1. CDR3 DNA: TGTGCCAGCAGTACTGCAGGGGGCCTTGGCACCGGGGAGCTGTTTTTT. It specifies CASSTAGGLGTGELFF.